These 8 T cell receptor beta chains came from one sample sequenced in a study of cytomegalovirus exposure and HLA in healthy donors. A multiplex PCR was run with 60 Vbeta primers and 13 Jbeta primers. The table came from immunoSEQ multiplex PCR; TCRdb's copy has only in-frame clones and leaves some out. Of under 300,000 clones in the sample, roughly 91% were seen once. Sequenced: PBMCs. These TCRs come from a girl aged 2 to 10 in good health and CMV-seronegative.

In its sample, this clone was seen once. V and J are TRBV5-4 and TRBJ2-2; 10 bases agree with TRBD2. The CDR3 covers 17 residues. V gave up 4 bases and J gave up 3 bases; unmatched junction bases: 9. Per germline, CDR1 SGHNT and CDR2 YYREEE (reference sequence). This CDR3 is CASSLGRTSGYTGELFF. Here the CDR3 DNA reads TGTGCCAGCAGCCTTGGTAGGACTAGCGGTTACACCGGGGAGCTGTTTTTT.

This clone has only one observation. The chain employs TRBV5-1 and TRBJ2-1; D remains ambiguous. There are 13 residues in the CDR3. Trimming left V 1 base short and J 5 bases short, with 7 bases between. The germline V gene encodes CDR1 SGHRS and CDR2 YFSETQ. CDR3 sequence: CASSLIPDNEQFF. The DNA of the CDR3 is TGCGCCAGCAGCTTGATCCCTGACAATGAGCAGTTCTTC.

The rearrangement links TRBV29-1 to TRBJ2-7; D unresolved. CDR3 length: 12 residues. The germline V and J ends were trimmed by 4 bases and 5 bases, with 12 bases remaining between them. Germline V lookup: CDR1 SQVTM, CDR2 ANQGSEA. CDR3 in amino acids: CSVAFLGDEQYF. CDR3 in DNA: TGCAGCGTTGCCTTCCTAGGCGACGAGCAGTACTTC.

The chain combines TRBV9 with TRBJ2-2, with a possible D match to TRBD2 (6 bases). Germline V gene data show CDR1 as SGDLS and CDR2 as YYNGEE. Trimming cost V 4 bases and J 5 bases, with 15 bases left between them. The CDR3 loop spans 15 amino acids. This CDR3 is CASSSGGPGTGELFF. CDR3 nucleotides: TGTGCCAGCAGCTCCGGAGGGCCTGGAACCGGGGAGCTGTTTTTT.

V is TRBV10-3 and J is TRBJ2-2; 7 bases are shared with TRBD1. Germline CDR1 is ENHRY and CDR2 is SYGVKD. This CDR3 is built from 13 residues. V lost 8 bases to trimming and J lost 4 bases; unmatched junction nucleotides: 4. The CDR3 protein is CAIEQGPTGELFF. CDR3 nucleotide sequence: TGTGCCATCGAACAGGGGCCCACCGGGGAGCTGTTTTTT.

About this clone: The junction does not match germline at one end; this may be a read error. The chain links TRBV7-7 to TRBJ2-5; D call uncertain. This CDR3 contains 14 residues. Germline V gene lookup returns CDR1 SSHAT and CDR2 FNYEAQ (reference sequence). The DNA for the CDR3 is TGTGCTAGCAGCTTAGGGCTAGGTTCAGAGACCCAGTACTTC. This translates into CASSLGLGSETQYF.

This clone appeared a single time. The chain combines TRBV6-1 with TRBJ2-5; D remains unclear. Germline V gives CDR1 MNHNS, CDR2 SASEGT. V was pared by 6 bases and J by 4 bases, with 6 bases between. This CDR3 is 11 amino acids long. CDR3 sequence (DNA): TGTGCCAGCAGCGAGCCAGAGACCCAGTACTTC. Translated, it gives CASSEPETQYF.

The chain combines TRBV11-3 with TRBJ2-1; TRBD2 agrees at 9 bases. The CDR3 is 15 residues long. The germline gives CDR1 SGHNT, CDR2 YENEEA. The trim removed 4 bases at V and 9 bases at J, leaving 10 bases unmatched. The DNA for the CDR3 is TGTGCCAGCAGCTATTACGCGGGGGGGCCCGGTGAGCAGTTCTTC. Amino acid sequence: CASSYYAGGPGEQFF.